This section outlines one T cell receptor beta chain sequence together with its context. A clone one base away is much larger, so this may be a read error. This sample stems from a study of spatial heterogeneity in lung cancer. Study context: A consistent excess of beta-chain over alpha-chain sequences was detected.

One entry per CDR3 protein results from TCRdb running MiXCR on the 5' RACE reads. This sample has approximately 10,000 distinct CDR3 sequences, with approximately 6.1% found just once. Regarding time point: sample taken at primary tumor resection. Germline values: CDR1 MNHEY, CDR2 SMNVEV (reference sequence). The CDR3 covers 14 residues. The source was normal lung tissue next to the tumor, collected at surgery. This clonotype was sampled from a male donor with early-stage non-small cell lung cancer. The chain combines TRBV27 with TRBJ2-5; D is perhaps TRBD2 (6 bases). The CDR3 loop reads CASSLMAGKETQNF. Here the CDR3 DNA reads TGTGCCAGCAGTCTTATGGCGGGGAAAGAGACCCAGAACTTC.